These T cell receptor beta chains were read from a single sample in a study of blood T cell repertoires in COVID-19. Data came from immunoSEQ multiplex PCR; TCRdb stores just in-frame clones and leaves some out. The sample holds about 240,000 clones, roughly 80% seen once. Material for sequencing was peripheral blood. The origin of the receptors is a woman older than 75 with acute or convalescent COVID-19. The CDR3 runs from the conserved cysteine through the conserved F or W. D genes are given only for firm matches. Clone size is shown for a subset of rows, as once, few, many or a class of expanded clone.

J gene,V gene,clone size,D gene,CDR3 protein,CDR3 DNA
TRBJ2-2,TRBV13,-,-,CASRRRGLGTGELFF,TGTGCCAGCAGAAGGCGGGGCCTCGGCACCGGGGAGCTGTTTTTT
TRBJ2-5,TRBV18,-,TRBD1,CASSRWTGDEETQYF,TGTGCCAGCTCACGGTGGACAGGGGATGAGGAGACCCAGTACTTC
TRBJ2-5,TRBV9,-,TRBD1,CASSTNRGRGETQYF,TGTGCCAGCAGCACAAACAGGGGAAGAGGAGAGACCCAGTACTTC
TRBJ2-5,TRBV5-1,once,-,CASSLGGAPETQYF,TGCGCCAGCAGCTTGGGCGGGGCCCCAGAGACCCAGTACTTC
TRBJ1-5,TRBV6-6,-,-,CASSYGRQDNQPQHF,TGTGCCAGCAGTTATGGCCGACAGGATAATCAGCCCCAGCATTTT
TRBJ1-2,TRBV7-9,-,TRBD1,CASSLLVGGQSTYGYTF,TGTGCCAGCAGCTTACTCGTCGGGGGACAGAGTACCTATGGCTACACCTTC
TRBJ2-7,TRBV5-6,-,-,CASSLSVRVTIEQYF,TGTGCCAGCAGCTTGTCAGTCAGGGTTACAATCGAGCAGTACTTC
TRBJ1-5,TRBV9,-,TRBD1,CASSKTGSNQPQHF,TGTGCCAGCAGTAAGACAGGGTCGAATCAGCCCCAGCATTTT
TRBJ2-3,TRBV24-1,-,TRBD2,CATSEASGGKTDTQYF,TGTGCCACCAGTGAAGCGAGCGGGGGGAAGACAGATACGCAGTATTTT
TRBJ2-1,TRBV6-2/TRBV6-3,-,-,CASSYSAPLIYNEQFF,TGTGCCAGCAGTTACTCGGCCCCACTAATCTACAATGAGCAGTTCTTC
TRBJ2-5,TRBV28,-,TRBD2,CASSRAGRETQYF,TGTGCCAGCAGCCGAGCGGGGCGGGAGACCCAGTACTTC
TRBJ1-1,TRBV28,-,TRBD1,CASSFVGQGVGNTEAFF,TGTGCCAGCAGTTTTGTGGGACAGGGGGTAGGGAACACTGAAGCTTTCTTT
TRBJ2-5,TRBV9,-,TRBD2,CASSPPNAGVGETQYF,TGTGCCAGCAGCCCTCCCAACGCGGGGGTAGGGGAGACCCAGTACTTC
TRBJ2-1,TRBV5-1,-,-,CASSLATGPPGEQFF,TGCGCCAGCAGCTTGGCAACAGGGCCTCCGGGGGAGCAGTTCTTC
TRBJ1-1,TRBV28,-,-,CASSGRPREAFF,TGTGCCAGCTCAGGCAGACCCCGTGAAGCTTTCTTT
TRBJ1-1,TRBV5-4,-,-,CASSLGPVRGGEAFF,TGTGCCAGCAGCTTGGGACCCGTTCGGGGTGGTGAAGCTTTCTTT
TRBJ1-1,TRBV5-6,-,TRBD1,CASSGQTGSNTEAFF,TGTGCCAGCAGCGGACAGACAGGGTCGAACACTGAAGCTTTCTTT
TRBJ1-5,TRBV6-5,-,-,CASSYRAYSNQPQHF,TGTGCCAGCAGTTACAGAGCTTATAGCAATCAGCCCCAGCATTTT
TRBJ1-5,TRBV7-9,-,TRBD1,CASSSGQGGNQPQHF,TGTGCCAGCAGCTCCGGACAGGGGGGCAATCAGCCCCAGCATTTT
TRBJ1-4,TRBV19,-,TRBD1,CASFGTGREKLFF,TGTGCCAGTTTCGGGACAGGGCGTGAAAAACTGTTTTTT
TRBJ2-1,TRBV5-1,-,TRBD1,CASSFRDRDLGEQFF,TGCGCCAGCAGCTTCCGGGACAGGGATCTCGGTGAGCAGTTCTTC
TRBJ2-5,TRBV28,-,TRBD1,CASSPGQSAETQYF,TGTGCCAGCAGCCCGGGACAGTCTGCAGAGACCCAGTACTTC
TRBJ2-7,TRBV7-8,-,TRBD1,CASSLAGSGTGYEQYF,TGTGCCAGCAGCTTAGCGGGATCCGGGACAGGGTACGAGCAGTACTTC
TRBJ2-4,TRBV5-1,-,TRBD2,CASSLEGATSGIRRSAKNIQYF,TGCGCCAGCAGCTTGGAGGGGGCGACTAGCGGGATCAGGCGTTCGGCCAAAAACATTCAGTACTTC
TRBJ1-3,TRBV18,-,TRBD1,CASSPPGTGRSGNTIYF,TGTGCCAGCTCACCACCGGGGACAGGGCGATCTGGAAACACCATATATTTT
TRBJ2-6,TRBV30,-,TRBD1,CAWRTKGQGYSGANVLTF,TGTGCCTGGAGAACTAAGGGACAGGGATACTCTGGGGCCAACGTCCTGACTTTC
TRBJ1-4,TRBV5-1,-,TRBD1,CASSHSPGTGNEKLFF,TGCGCCAGCAGCCACTCACCCGGGACAGGGAATGAAAAACTGTTTTTT
TRBJ2-1,TRBV5-1,-,TRBD2,CASTSGLAGISEQFF,TGCGCCAGCACTTCGGGACTAGCGGGGATCAGCGAGCAGTTCTTC
TRBJ1-5,TRBV10-1,-,TRBD1,CASSEIRDRVSGQPQHF,TGCGCCAGCAGTGAAATCCGGGACAGGGTGTCGGGTCAGCCCCAGCATTTT
TRBJ2-1,TRBV5-4,-,-,CASSLGGPGYNEQFF,TGTGCCAGCAGCTTGGGGGGGCCAGGGTACAATGAGCAGTTCTTC
TRBJ2-3,TRBV24-1,-,TRBD2,CATRGGVSTDTQYF,TGTGCCACCAGGGGAGGGGTTAGCACAGATACGCAGTATTTT
TRBJ2-2,TRBV18,few,-,CASSPPNVDFTGELFF,TGTGCCAGCTCACCACCCAATGTGGACTTTACCGGGGAGCTGTTTTTT
TRBJ2-1,TRBV7-2,few,-,CASSLVQGLDEQFF,TGTGCCAGCAGCTTAGTACAGGGTTTAGACGAGCAGTTCTTC
TRBJ2-4,TRBV28,-,-,CASSLKGKSRNIQYF,TGTGCCAGCAGTTTAAAGGGGAAGAGTCGGAACATTCAGTACTTC
TRBJ2-1,TRBV15,few,TRBD2,CATSRGWGLAGNNEQFF,TGTGCCACCAGCCGAGGGTGGGGACTAGCGGGGAACAATGAGCAGTTCTTC
TRBJ2-5,TRBV5-1,-,-,CASSLAPTGSETQYF,TGCGCCAGCAGCTTGGCCCCGACGGGGAGTGAGACCCAGTACTTC
TRBJ1-4,TRBV2,-,-,CASSVWGHNEKLFF,TGTGCCAGCAGTGTTTGGGGACATAATGAAAAACTGTTTTTT
TRBJ2-2,TRBV11-3,-,-,CASSHRFSTGELFF,TGTGCCAGCAGCCACAGATTTTCCACCGGGGAGCTGTTTTTT
TRBJ1-3,TRBV5-1,few,-,CASSLAAGMGSGNTIYF,TGCGCCAGCAGCTTGGCCGCGGGCATGGGCTCTGGAAACACCATATATTTT
TRBJ1-1,TRBV5-8,-,TRBD1,CASSLGGGRLNTEAFF,TGTGCCAGCAGCTTAGGAGGGGGCAGATTGAACACTGAAGCTTTCTTT
TRBJ1-1,TRBV7-9,-,-,CASSSNPQVVAFF,TGTGCCAGCAGCTCCAACCCACAGGTGGTAGCTTTCTTT
TRBJ1-2,TRBV28,-,TRBD1,CASSLRQGAGGYTF,TGTGCCAGCAGTTTAAGGCAGGGGGCGGGTGGCTACACCTTC
TRBJ2-4,TRBV6-5,few,-,CASSYSGSGKNIQYF,TGTGCCAGCAGTTATTCGGGCAGCGGGAAAAACATTCAGTACTTC
TRBJ1-6,TRBV6-1,-,-,CASSESGDPYNSPLHF,TGTGCCAGCAGTGAGTCAGGGGATCCCTATAATTCACCCCTCCACTTT
TRBJ1-6,TRBV7-3,-,TRBD1,CASSLEGARSPLHF,TGTGCCAGCAGCTTAGAGGGGGCCCGATCACCCCTCCACTTT
TRBJ2-5,TRBV20-1,-,TRBD2,CSASASGGLTGETQYF,TGCAGTGCTAGTGCTAGCGGGGGCTTGACAGGGGAGACCCAGTACTTC
TRBJ2-2,TRBV10-2,-,-,CATIELLRGSNTGELFF,TGCGCCACCATAGAACTCCTGAGGGGGTCGAACACCGGGGAGCTGTTTTTT
TRBJ2-3,TRBV5-1,-,TRBD1,CASSFGQGAADTQYF,TGCGCCAGCAGCTTTGGACAGGGGGCGGCAGATACGCAGTATTTT
TRBJ1-4,TRBV6-1,-,TRBD1,CASSDGQGAPTNEKLFF,TGTGCCAGCAGTGATGGCCAGGGGGCCCCAACTAATGAAAAACTGTTTTTT
TRBJ2-3,TRBV5-1,once,-,CASSPVPTERSGTQYF,TGCGCCAGCAGCCCGGTACCGACAGAGCGCAGTGGTACGCAGTATTTT
TRBJ2-5,TRBV7-6,-,TRBD2,CASSPPASGGGETQYF,TGTGCCAGCAGCCCCCCGGCTAGCGGGGGTGGGGAGACCCAGTACTTC
TRBJ2-7,TRBV28,-,-,CASSLVGGRSEQYF,TGTGCCAGCAGTTTAGTGGGGGGGCGAAGCGAGCAGTACTTC
TRBJ1-1,TRBV11-2,few,-,CASSLRPGGSGTMNTEAFF,TGTGCCAGCAGCTTAAGGCCGGGGGGATCGGGGACCATGAACACTGAAGCTTTCTTT